This TCR beta chain was sequenced for a study of cytomegalovirus exposure and HLA in healthy donors (dated by TCRdb to 2016 to 2017). In terms of the full investigation: According to an earlier analysis of 587 of the donors, 150 million to 200 million T cells yielded 100 million or so unique TCR beta sequences and 276 Gb of sequence data. In a later analysis, previously published TCR beta repertoires from hundreds of donors were re-analyzed and high-resolution HLA genotyping was added so that TCR occurrence patterns could be studied. Both class I and class II loci were covered by HLA typing, at four-digit resolution. Rather than drawing on any new phenotypic data, the later analysis identified candidate immune exposures from TCR beta sequences and the way those sequences occurred across donors. Of the approximately 400 genotyped donors, 65% to 90% fell in the genetic ancestry cluster associated with self-reported Caucasian donors. A separate validation cohort of 90 to 150 different subjects was used in addition to the 666-subject first cohort. Among approximately 370 genotyped donors of the cohort, an average of roughly 230,000 unique TCR beta nucleotide sequences was sequenced per donor, of which about 20% were non-productive. The study combined high-throughput TCR immunosequencing, statistical association of individual TCRs with disease status, and machine learning to predict cytomegalovirus infection status. Typing coverage varied by locus: roughly 629-630 donors for A, B, C, DRB1 and DQB1; roughly 500 for DQA1; more than 600 for DPA1; 450 to 480 for DPB1. Donor age, sex, ethnicity and CMV serostatus were collected together with the repertoire data. The T cell repertoires of around 730 subjects were profiled by immunosequencing and related to cytomegalovirus serostatus. All discovery cohort repertoires had been generated using a single sequencing platform. Genome-wide SNP genotypes for about 65% of the roughly 670 donors were used in a later genetic analysis, which treated that subset as a discovery cohort. An earlier analysis of approximately 630 of the donors applied high-throughput TCR beta sequencing to assess whether each TCR beta V gene segment acted as functional or pseudogenic. Around 320 gigabases of sequencing data and roughly 90 million unique TCR sequences were included in an early release covering several hundred HLA-typed donors. The aim of the study was to test whether cataloging public T cell receptors could identify signatures of past pathogen exposure. Roughly five DR-DQ haplotypes were treated as single units for association and clustering because of strong linkage in the cohort.

Of note for this clone: The antigen it binds to is not known. Base-call qualities are not available, and no considerably larger clone is one nucleotide away.

Findings and caveats that apply to the study as a whole: Because HLA typing was missing for some donors at each locus, association tests included only the typed subset. In a later analysis, several top co-occurrence clusters were reported to appear linked to parvovirus B19, influenza, CMV and Epstein-Barr virus. Sequencing depth was assumed to be roughly uniform across donors in the presence/absence analyses, though that assumption may not hold. Some IMGT-functional V segments, including TRBV6-2 and TRBV6-3, could not be distinguished by the 87-base-pair reads and were therefore excluded. Only TCR beta chains were sequenced in this cohort, and the absence of alpha or paired-chain data limited detectable features. In a later genetic analysis, a missense DCLRE1C variant was associated with V-gene and J-gene trimming of TCR beta chains, and the association was replicated in an independent cohort. Compared with the roughly 710-donor mean, donors in an Asian-associated ancestry cluster had fewer N-insertions in productive TCRs, according to a later genetic analysis. In an earlier analysis of 587 of the donors, most TCR beta V segments appeared in productive rearrangements about 87% or about 30% of the time, broadly matching IMGT annotations. According to the authors, the approach could potentially be generalized to other disease states and immunological phenotypes. The classifier was reported to diagnose cytomegalovirus status with high specificity and sensitivity in both the original and validation cohorts. The study listed 164 TCR beta chains as associated with cytomegalovirus. Specific HLA alleles were associated with 15,000 to 20,000 TCR beta sequences at a false discovery rate of 0.05 in a later analysis. A few of the identified cytomegalovirus-associated TCR beta chains were confirmed in vitro to be specific for cytomegalovirus antigens. Linkage disequilibrium might explain the correlated functional status among segregating V segments, but an unknown experimental factor could not be excluded. Around 16 rarely observed V segments, including chromosome 9 orphons, were excluded from the earlier analysis of almost 600 of the donors because counts were too low. In a later analysis, most CMV-associated TCR beta chains were found to appear HLA-restricted, with HLA associations seemingly driven largely by CMV exposure. The sequencing pipeline was judged likely to have produced a cluster of highly shared sequence variants as a technical artifact. Strong co-occurrence of HLA alleles, especially DR and DQ, made assigning TCR associations to individual alleles difficult. A further reported finding was that TCR beta sequences accurately predicted the HLA-A and HLA-B alleles for most subjects in the first cohort. In a later analysis, HLA-associated TCR beta chains were found to be more clonally expanded and to have lower generation probabilities than equally common non-associated chains. Immune exposure information for the cohort was limited to CMV serostatus. Most TCR sequences were observed very rarely across donors, whereas some public TCRs were present in many individuals. In a later analysis, the rate of TCR association differed among HLA loci, with DRB1 alleles having the most associated TCRs and HLA-C alleles having the fewest.

Libraries were built with the immunoSEQ multiplex PCR assay. For the multiplex PCR, a mixture combining 60 forward primers for TCR Vbeta segments and 13 reverse primers for TCR Jbeta segments was used. The CDR3 region of rearranged TCR beta genes was amplified from genomic DNA with a multiplex PCR assay. On the Illumina HiSeq System, the amplified TCR beta libraries were sequenced as 87-base-pair reads. In the original analysis: Across the roughly 600 repertoires, a later analysis counted roughly 77 million unique TCR beta chains, roughly 11 million of which were shared by at least two donors. A nearest-neighbor algorithm error-corrected the raw reads and collapsed the reads into unique sequences, merging closely related sequences to remove PCR and sequencing errors. V, D and J gene segments were assigned by aligning CDR3 sequences to IMGT reference sequences. For a sequence to be retained, at least a six-nucleotide match to both a V gene segment and a J gene segment was required. Rearrangements were classified as productive when the CDR3 lacked stop codons and remained in frame with V and J, and all other rearrangements were classified as non-productive. Following IMGT convention, CDR3 was defined as the stretch from the second conserved V-encoded cysteine up to the conserved J-encoded phenylalanine. The earlier analysis of some 580 of the donors excluded any sequence lacking an unambiguous match to a single V gene segment. An earlier analysis of several hundred of the donors called V segments functional above 56.7% productive rearrangements and segregating when the between-donor standard deviation exceeded 5%. A statistical classification framework was built to diagnose cytomegalovirus status from the catalog of TCR beta chain sequences. In a later analysis, V and J genes were assigned by comparing TCR nucleotide sequences against IMGT/GENE-DB human TR gene sequences. The TCRdist pipeline was used in a later analysis to assign CDR3 sequences and most-parsimonious VDJ recombination scenarios. In a later analysis, each TCR beta chain was defined by its CDR3 amino acid sequence together with its V-gene family, and reads lacking a unique V-gene family were excluded. In a later analysis, approximately 590 highly shared, low-generation-probability nucleotide sequences were removed to address suspected cross-contamination and a sequencing artifact. A later analysis calculated a clonal expansion index for each public chain from normalized within-repertoire ranks of inferred template counts. A later analysis computed generation probabilities with a VDJ recombination model fitted to out-of-frame rearrangements, and checked the results against IGoR. A later analysis scored TCR-TCR, TCR-HLA and TCR-CMV co-occurrence with hypergeometric tests, applying a repertoire-size bias correction to TCR pairs. False discovery rates were estimated in a later analysis by permuting HLA or CMV assignments 20 times. In a later analysis, co-occurring TCRs were grouped using DBSCAN, with TCRdist sequence similarity added in when clustering inside HLA-allele-positive subsets. Repertoires with fewer than 30,000 or more than 120,000 public chains were left out of co-occurrence clustering, as were about five repertoires with anomalous nucleotide sharing. The table comes from immuneACCESS by way of TCRdb, which keeps in-frame sequences with V and J called. Part of the clones is missing from these tables; in studies checked, under half for an unresolved V gene and the rest for unknown reasons. The V and J calls and clone size come from that table; D and trimming were worked out from the DNA. A total of approximately 160,000 clones appear in this sample, 77% of them only once. 7% to 8.5% of the sample rests with the top ten.

The cohort consisted of 600 or so healthy bone marrow donors. Cohort members were all nominally healthy when sampled, although unrecorded immune exposures were likely present. The donor tested CMV seropositive and was one of the 289 seropositive cohort members. A peripheral blood sample was provided by each donor, and peripheral blood mononuclear cells were used for TCR beta sequencing. Genomic DNA was extracted from the blood cell samples with the Qiagen DNeasy Blood Extraction Kit. The CDR3 starts with the cysteine, ends with the phenylalanine, and has 14 residues. Left in the record is the CDR3 DNA by itself, 42 bases read in frame from the first base. From a lookup of the germline V gene (reference sequence), CDR1 and CDR2 are LNHDA and SQIVND. After removal of 9 bases from V and 1 base from J, the junction retains 7 bases not matched to a gene.

The chain joins TRBV19 to TRBJ2-3, with 7 central nucleotides matching TRBD1. The origin of this receptor is a male donor in good health and CMV-seropositive. The sequenced sample was PBMCs. The DNA sequence is given as TGTGCCAGCAAGAACAGGGGCGGCACAGATACGCAGTATTTT. This translates into CASKNRGGTDTQYF.